This note documents a single T cell receptor (beta chain) sequence. Its antigen remains undetermined. It has no much larger one-base neighbor in the sample; base qualities were not kept. After less than eleven days of culture, CD4+ T cells were isolated with the EasySep CD4+ T cell isolation kit. Negative nucleocapsid antibody results before and after vaccination confirmed that the healthy vaccine recipients had no prior SARS-CoV-2 infection. On days 3 and 7, half of the culture medium was replaced with fresh IL-2-containing medium. Unless otherwise noted, each peptide stimulation condition was cultured in triplicate wells. PBMC were separated from whole blood using Ficoll-Paque Plus gradient centrifugation and were then either cryopreserved at -140C or used fresh. Genomic DNA was extracted from cultured CD4+ T cells with the QIAamp micro DNA kit. The data were taken from a study of vaccination effects on CD4 cells after COVID-19 (dated by TCRdb to between 2020 and 2023). Broadly, across the study: In the ViraFEST assay, PBMC were stimulated with viral peptide pools, and TCR sequencing was then used to find antigen-specific CD4+ T cell clonotypes based on their expansion. Two doses of either the BNT162b2 or the mRNA-1273 mRNA SARS-CoV-2 vaccine were administered to participants. Approximately 2 million PBMC per well were cultured in IMDM with approximately 5% human AB serum, 8 to 10 IU/ml IL-2 and gentamicin, plus 10 ug/ml peptides. In both COVID-19 convalescent patients and infection-naive vaccine recipients, the study compared SARS-CoV-2 spike-specific CD4+ TCR repertoires from before mRNA vaccination with those from after it. Altogether, approximately 10 COVID-19 convalescent patients and 4 SARS-CoV-2-naive healthy vaccine recipients made up the full study. In the study, cultures from other donors were sequenced using the Oncomine TCR Beta short-read assay on an Illumina iSeq 100. Overall results and qualifications from the work: Only a small number of convalescent patients were included, and no early post-infection timepoints were available, which limited the study. Among healthy vaccine recipients, nearly all vaccine-induced clones were SARS-CoV-2 mono-reactive, and only 1 of 255 was cross-reactive with common cold coronaviruses. Marked clonal contraction was observed in both infection-induced and vaccine-induced clones at late post-vaccination timepoints, consistent with waning T cell responses.

Libraries were prepared through the immunoSEQ multiplex PCR assay. TCR beta CDR3 sequencing was performed on DNA from the cultured, isolated CD4+ T cells. Regarding the original processing steps: Non-productive TCR sequences were removed and reads were trimmed to the CDR3 region, keeping CDR3s of at least 7 amino acids. The MANAFEST web app was used to pick out antigen-specific clonotypes by comparing their expansion in peptide wells with that in reference cultures. To be called positive, a clone needed expansion at FDR<0.05 compared with the reference and with all other wells, an odds ratio greater than 5, and a frequency greater than 0.1% in two replicate wells. A clonotype was defined as cross-reactive if the clonotype was significantly expanded both in SARS-CoV-2 spike wells and in at least one common cold coronavirus spike condition. CDR3 similarity was assessed by Levenshtein distance using the stringdist R package, and unrooted trees were constructed with ape in R 3.6.1. TCRdb limited this immuneACCESS table to in-frame rearrangements with V and J called. A share of clones is missing; checked studies link under half to unresolved V genes, and the rest is unexplained. D and trimming were read from the DNA, whereas the V and J calls and clone size are those reported in that table. A total of fewer than 35,000 clones appear in this sample, around two thirds of them only once. Approximately 3.6% of the sample comes from the top ten.

From the cysteine up to the phenylalanine, the CDR3 has a length of 14 residues. Only CDR3 DNA remains: 42 bases, in frame from the first base. In the germline V gene, CDR1 corresponds to SNHLY and CDR2 to FYNNEI. V loses 9 bases, J loses 5 bases, and the germline ends lie 16 bases apart. Specimen: CD4+ T cells from PBMCs cultured without peptide, collected before COVID-19 vaccination. The V and J segments used are TRBV2 and TRBJ1-4; TRBD1 is a weak D gene call, 5 bases matching. The sequence was obtained from a human donor who received a COVID-19 vaccine. Read as DNA, the sequence is TGTGCCAGGAGCCGGGGCCGGGAGAATGAAAAACTGTTTTTT. This sequence encodes CARSRGRENEKLFF.